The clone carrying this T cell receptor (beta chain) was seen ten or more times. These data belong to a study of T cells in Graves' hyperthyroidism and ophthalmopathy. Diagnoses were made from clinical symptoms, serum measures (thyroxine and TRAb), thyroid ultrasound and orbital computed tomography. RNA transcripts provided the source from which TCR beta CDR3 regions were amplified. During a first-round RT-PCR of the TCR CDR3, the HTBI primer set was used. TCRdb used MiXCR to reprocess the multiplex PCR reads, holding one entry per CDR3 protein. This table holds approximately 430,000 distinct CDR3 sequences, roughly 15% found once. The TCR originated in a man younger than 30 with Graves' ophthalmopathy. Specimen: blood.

CDR3 protein: CASSLTGQSLTSPLHF. The DNA for the CDR3 is TGCGCCAGCAGTTTGACAGGGCAATCTCTAACTTCACCCCTCCACTTT. This chain joins TRBV5-1 and TRBJ1-6, with 7 bases identical to TRBD1. CDR1 SGHRS and CDR2 YFSETQ come from the germline V gene. Losses at the gene ends were 5 bases for V and 9 bases for J; bases not matched to a gene: 14. This CDR3 is 16 amino acids long. The full variable domain, rest sourced from reference TRBV5-1 and TRBJ1-6, is KAGVTQTPRYLIKTRGQQVTLSCSPISGHRSVSWYQQTPGQGLQFLFEYFSETQRNKGNFPGRFSGRQFSNSRSEMNVSTLELGDSALYLCASSLTGQSLTSPLHFGNGTRLTVT.